The rows below give T cell receptor beta chains drawn from one sample of a study of T cell repertoires in cytomegalovirus infection. The antigens of these receptors remain unknown. In TCRdb, the reads were re-called with MiXCR into one record per CDR3 protein. The table shows 650,000 to 850,000 distinct CDR3 sequences, with about 27% occurring only once. Specimen: cultured CD8+ T cells from PBMCs, collected from culture after CMV antigen stimulation. Receptors were obtained from a human donor in good health (CMV status not recorded). Some clones in this sample may be carry-over from other donors' samples. The CDR3 runs from the conserved cysteine through the conserved F or W.

TRBJ1-2,TRBV29-1,CSVEARDYGYTF
TRBJ2-7,TRBV6-5,CASSHPEGRVYEQYF
TRBJ1-2,TRBV5-8,CASSVTGHTF
TRBJ1-1,TRBV6-6,CASSQLTGTEAFF
TRBJ2-2,TRBV6-5,CASSTGTGVTWTGELFF
TRBJ1-1,TRBV19,CASKGARKAFF
TRBJ2-1,TRBV7-9,CASSFTTGRYNEQFF
TRBJ2-1,TRBV6-2/TRBV6-3,CASGSLTSGHYNEQFF
TRBJ1-6,TRBV7-6,CASSFGRAGKVNSPLHF
TRBJ2-1,TRBV7-2,CASSKDRGGFSYNEQFF
TRBJ2-1,TRBV4-2,CASSPGLTSYNEQFF